This section outlines one T cell receptor (beta chain) sequence together with its context. Its specificity is unknown. This sample was included in a study of beta chain features in type 1 diabetes. Trimming shortened V by 2 bases and J by 2 bases, and 13 bases separated the two germline ends. Looked up from germline, CDR1 is SGHRS and CDR2 is YFSETQ. The CDR3 contains 15 residues. General study points: Compared to healthy donors, patients appeared to have naive, central memory and Treg TCRB repertoires that were more alike. People with Type 1 diabetes carried modestly yet significantly shorter TCRB CDR3s in all four CD4+ subsets. Cells that show high TCR expression could be over-represented by cDNA sequencing. At VDJ recombination sites, type 1 diabetes patients had fewer insertions and more deleted nucleotides.

Each sorted fraction was over 98% pure. Expressed TCRB transcripts were sequenced because the entire RNA isolate underwent reverse transcription. Clones were sequenced by immunoSEQ multiplex PCR, and TCRdb holds only the in-frame ones, with some missing. The sample lists 250,000 to 300,000 clones; around 24% were seen once. The sequence derives from a woman in her thirties with type 1 diabetes. The sample consisted of naive CD4+ T cells from blood. The genes are TRBV5-1 and TRBJ1-2, with D possibly matching TRBD1 (6 bases). The CDR3: CASSLGQQPNYGYTF. CDR3 DNA sequence: TGCGCCAGCAGCTTAGGACAGCAACCCAACTATGGCTACACCTTC.